The T cell receptor (beta chain) described here comes from a study of tumor and adjacent non-tumor tissue in lung cancer. The template was RNA from unsorted bulk tissue. Note on this clonotype: Its antigen is currently unknown. One junction end does not reproduce the germline sequence, and a read error may be involved.

Germline loops: CDR1 SGHAT, CDR2 FQNNGV. The CDR3 has 14 residues. Overall study results and limits: Compared with tumor, normal lung showed significantly lower TCR diversity.

The library came from three nested PCR rounds adapted from ARM-PCR protocols. TCRdb recomputed calls from the multiplex PCR reads with MiXCR, one row per CDR3 protein. The table includes tens of thousands of distinct CDR3 sequences, about 61% detected once. This clonotype was sampled from a man between 50 and 59 years old with non-small cell lung cancer. The chain employs TRBV11-2 and TRBJ2-1, with D possibly TRBD2 on 5 matching bases. The source material was lung tumor tissue. The CDR3 region has the DNA TGTGCCAGCAGCCCAAGCGGCACCTGCAATAAGCAGTTCTTC. Translated, it gives CASSPSGTCNKQFF.